The clone carrying this T cell receptor (beta chain) occurred many times. V was shortened by 2 bases and J by 7 bases, with 15 bases between the two germline ends. The CDR3 is made up of 14 amino acids. CDR1 is SGHKS, CDR2 YYEKEE, per germline (reference sequence). TCRdb independently ran MiXCR on the RT-PCR reads; one entry per CDR3 protein. This sample has fewer than 800,000 distinct CDR3 sequences, with over 12% found just once. The receptor was isolated from a female donor in good health, serving as a healthy control. The rearrangement links TRBV5-5 to TRBJ1-2, with TRBD1 as a possible D gene (6 bases). What was sequenced was memory CD4+ T cells from blood. CDR3 region: CASSFGLGASGYTF. The CDR3 nucleotides are TGTGCCAGCAGCTTCGGGCTGGGGGCGAGTGGCTACACCTTC.